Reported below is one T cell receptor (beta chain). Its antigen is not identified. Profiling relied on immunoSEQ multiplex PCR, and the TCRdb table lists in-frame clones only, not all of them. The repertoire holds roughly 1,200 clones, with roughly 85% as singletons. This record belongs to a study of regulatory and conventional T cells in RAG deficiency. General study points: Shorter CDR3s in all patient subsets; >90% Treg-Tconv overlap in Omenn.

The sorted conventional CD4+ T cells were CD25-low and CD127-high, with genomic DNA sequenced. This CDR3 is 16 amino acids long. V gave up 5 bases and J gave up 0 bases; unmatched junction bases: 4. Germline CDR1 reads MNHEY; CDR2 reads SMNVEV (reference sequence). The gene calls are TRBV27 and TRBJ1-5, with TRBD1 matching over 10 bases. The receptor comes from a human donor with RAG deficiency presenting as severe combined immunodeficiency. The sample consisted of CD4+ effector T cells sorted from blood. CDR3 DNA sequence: TGTGCCAGCAGTGACAGGGGGCCTTATAGCAATCAGCCCCAGCATTTT. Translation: CASSDRGPYSNQPQHF.